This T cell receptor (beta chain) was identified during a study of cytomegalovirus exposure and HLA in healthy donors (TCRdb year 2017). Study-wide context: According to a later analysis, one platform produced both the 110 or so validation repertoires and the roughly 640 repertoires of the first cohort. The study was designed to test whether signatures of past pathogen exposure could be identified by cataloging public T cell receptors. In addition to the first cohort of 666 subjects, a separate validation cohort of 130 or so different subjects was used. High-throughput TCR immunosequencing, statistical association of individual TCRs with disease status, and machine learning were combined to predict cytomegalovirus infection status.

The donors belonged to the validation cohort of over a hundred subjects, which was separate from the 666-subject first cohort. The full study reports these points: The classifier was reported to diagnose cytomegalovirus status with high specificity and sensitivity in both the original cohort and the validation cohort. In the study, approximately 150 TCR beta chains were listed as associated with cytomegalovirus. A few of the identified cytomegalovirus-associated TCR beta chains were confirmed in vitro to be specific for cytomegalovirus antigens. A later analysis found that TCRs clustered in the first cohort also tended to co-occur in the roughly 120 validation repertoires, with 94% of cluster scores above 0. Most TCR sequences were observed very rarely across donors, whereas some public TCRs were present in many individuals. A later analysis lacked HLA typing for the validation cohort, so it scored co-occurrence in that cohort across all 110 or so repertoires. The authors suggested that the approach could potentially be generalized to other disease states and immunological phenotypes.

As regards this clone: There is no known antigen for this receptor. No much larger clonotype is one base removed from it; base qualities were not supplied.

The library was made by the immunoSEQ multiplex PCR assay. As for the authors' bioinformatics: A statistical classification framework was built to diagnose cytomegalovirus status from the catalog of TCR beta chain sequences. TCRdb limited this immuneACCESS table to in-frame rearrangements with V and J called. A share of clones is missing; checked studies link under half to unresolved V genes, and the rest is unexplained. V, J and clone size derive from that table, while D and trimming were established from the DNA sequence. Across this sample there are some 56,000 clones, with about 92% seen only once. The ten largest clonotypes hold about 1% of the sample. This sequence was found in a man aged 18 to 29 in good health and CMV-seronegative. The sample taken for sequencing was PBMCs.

The DNA sequence reads TGTGCCAGCAGTTCCACCACATACGAGCAGTACTTC. Its protein reads: CASSSTTYEQYF. This sequence uses TRBV28 and TRBJ2-7; a confident D gene designation cannot be given. V loses 4 bases, J loses 4 bases, and the germline ends lie 8 bases apart. The CDR3, from cysteine to phenylalanine, totals 12 residues. Only CDR3 DNA remains: 36 bases, in frame from the first base. Looking up the germline V gene yields CDR1 MDHEN and CDR2 SYDVKM. Outside the CDR3, residues come from the reference TRBV28 and TRBJ2-7 proteins, so the full variable domain is: DVKVTQSSRYLVKRTGEKVFLECVQDMDHENMFWYRQDPGLGLRLIYFSYDVKMKEKGDIPEGYSVSREKKERFSLILESASTNQTSMYLCASSSTTYEQYFGPGTRLTVT.